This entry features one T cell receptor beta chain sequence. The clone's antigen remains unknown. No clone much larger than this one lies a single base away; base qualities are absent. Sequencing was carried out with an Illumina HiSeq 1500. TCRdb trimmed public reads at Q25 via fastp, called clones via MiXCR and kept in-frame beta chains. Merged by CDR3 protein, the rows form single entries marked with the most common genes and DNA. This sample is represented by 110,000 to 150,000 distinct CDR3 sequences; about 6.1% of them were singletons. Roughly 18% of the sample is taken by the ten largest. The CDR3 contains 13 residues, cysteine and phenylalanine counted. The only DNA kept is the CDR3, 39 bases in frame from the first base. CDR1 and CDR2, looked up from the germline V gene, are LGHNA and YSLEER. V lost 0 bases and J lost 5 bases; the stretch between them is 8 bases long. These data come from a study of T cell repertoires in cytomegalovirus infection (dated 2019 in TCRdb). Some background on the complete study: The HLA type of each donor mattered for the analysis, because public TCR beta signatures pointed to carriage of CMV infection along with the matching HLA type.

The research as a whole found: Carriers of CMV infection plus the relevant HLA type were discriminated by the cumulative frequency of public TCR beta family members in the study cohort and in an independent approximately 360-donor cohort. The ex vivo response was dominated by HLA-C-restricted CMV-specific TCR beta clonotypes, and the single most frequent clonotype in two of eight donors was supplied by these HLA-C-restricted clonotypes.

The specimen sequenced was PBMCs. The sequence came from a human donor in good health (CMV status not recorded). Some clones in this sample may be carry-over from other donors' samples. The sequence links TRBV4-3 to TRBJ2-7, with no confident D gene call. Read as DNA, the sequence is TGCGCCAGCAGCCAAGATGCTGGGGACGAGCAGTACTTC. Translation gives CASSQDAGDEQYF.